This T cell receptor beta chain is drawn from a study of Ad26.COV2.S vaccination and SARS-CoV-2 variants. Treatment reported: roughly 19 received Ad26.COV2.S at low or high dose, single or two shots; about five received placebo; per-sample allocation not given. Each sample was drawn 63 days after the first injection (of vaccine or placebo). Assay: immunoSEQ multiplex PCR; the TCRdb copy retains only in-frame clones and omits some. This table has about 350,000 clones, about 88% appearing once. This CDR3 comprises 14 residues. Trimming cost V 4 bases and J 0 bases, with 11 bases left between them. Germline V gene sequence: CDR1 SGDLS, CDR2 YYNGEE.

The chain carries TRBV9 and TRBJ2-7; D is perhaps TRBD1 (6 bases). The sequence was obtained from a person aged 18-65 years who received the Ad26.COV2.S COVID-19 vaccine or a placebo. The sample in question was peripheral blood, obtained in a trial of Ad26.COV2.S vaccine versus placebo. The CDR3 nucleotides read TGTGCCAGCAGCCCCAGGACAGCCTCCTACGAGCAGTACTTC. Translation gives CASSPRTASYEQYF.